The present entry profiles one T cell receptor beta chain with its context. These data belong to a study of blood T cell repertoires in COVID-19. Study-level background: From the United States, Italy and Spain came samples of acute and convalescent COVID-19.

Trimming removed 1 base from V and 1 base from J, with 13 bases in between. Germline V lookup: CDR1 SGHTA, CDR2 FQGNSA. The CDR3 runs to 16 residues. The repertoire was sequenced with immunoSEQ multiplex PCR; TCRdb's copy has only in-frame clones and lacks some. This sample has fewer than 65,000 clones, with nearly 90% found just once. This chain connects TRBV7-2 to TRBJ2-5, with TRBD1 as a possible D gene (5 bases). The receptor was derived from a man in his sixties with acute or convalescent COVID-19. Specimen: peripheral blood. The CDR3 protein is CASSLEAGRVQETQYF. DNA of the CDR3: TGTGCCAGCAGCTTAGAAGCAGGCAGGGTCCAAGAGACCCAGTACTTC.